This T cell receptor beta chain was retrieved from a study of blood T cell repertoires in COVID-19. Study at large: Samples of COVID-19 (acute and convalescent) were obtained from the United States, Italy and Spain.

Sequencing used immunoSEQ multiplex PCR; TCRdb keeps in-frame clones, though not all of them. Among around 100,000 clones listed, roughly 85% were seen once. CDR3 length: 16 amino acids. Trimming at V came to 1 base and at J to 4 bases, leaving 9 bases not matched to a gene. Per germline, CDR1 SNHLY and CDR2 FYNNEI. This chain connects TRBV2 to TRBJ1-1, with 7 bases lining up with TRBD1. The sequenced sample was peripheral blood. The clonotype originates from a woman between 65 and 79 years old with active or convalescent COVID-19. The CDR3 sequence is CASSEDLWNRGTEAFF. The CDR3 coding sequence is TGTGCCAGCAGTGAAGACTTGTGGAACAGGGGCACTGAAGCTTTCTTT.